This T cell receptor beta chain was documented in a study of cytomegalovirus exposure and HLA in healthy donors (TCRdb year 2017). The study in broad terms: In an earlier analysis of some 550 of the donors, 276 Gb of sequence data and 90 million to 120 million unique TCR beta sequences from about 180 million T cells were reported. An early release that covered some 630 HLA-typed donors contained about 300 gigabases of sequencing data and tens of millions of unique TCR sequences. Among the 398 genotyped donors, approximately 82% belonged to the genetic ancestry cluster associated with self-reported Caucasian donors. The study aimed to test whether signatures of past pathogen exposure could be identified by cataloging public T cell receptors. The study profiled the T cell repertoires of hundreds of subjects by immunosequencing and related them to cytomegalovirus serostatus. Along with the roughly 670-subject first cohort, a separate validation cohort of over 90 different subjects was used. To predict cytomegalovirus infection status, the study combined high-throughput TCR immunosequencing, statistical association of individual TCRs with disease status, and machine learning. To study patterns of TCR occurrence, a later analysis re-analyzed previously published TCR beta repertoires from 600 to 750 donors and added high-resolution HLA genotyping. Rather than drawing on any new phenotypic data, the later analysis identified candidate immune exposures from TCR beta sequences and the way those sequences occurred across donors. In an earlier analysis of 587 of the donors, high-throughput TCR beta sequencing was used to judge whether each TCR beta V gene segment behaved as functional or pseudogenic. Donor age, sex, ethnicity and CMV serostatus were compiled together with the repertoire data. In a later genetic analysis, genome-wide SNP genotypes for 398 of the 666 donors were used, and that subset was treated as a discovery cohort. All discovery cohort repertoires had been generated on a single sequencing platform. HLA typing included class I and class II loci at four-digit resolution. Typing coverage varied by locus: about 629-640 donors for A, B, C, DRB1 and DQB1; under 550 for DQA1; about 570 for DPA1; roughly 470 for DPB1. Five DR-DQ haplotypes were treated as single units for association and clustering because of strong linkage in the cohort. Among 350 to 400 genotyped donors of the cohort, an average of roughly 240,000 unique TCR beta nucleotide sequences were sequenced per donor, about a sixth of them non-productive. Summary of the overall study and its limitations: A cluster of highly shared sequence variants was judged likely to represent a technical artifact of the sequencing pipeline. Presence/absence analyses assumed roughly uniform sequencing depth across donors, an assumption that may not hold. An earlier analysis of approximately 540 of the donors showed that most TCR beta V segments appeared in productive rearrangements either about 90% or about 30% of the time, which broadly matched IMGT annotations. The authors suggested that the approach could potentially be generalized to other disease states and immunological phenotypes. According to a later analysis, TCR association rates differed among HLA loci, with DRB1 alleles showing the most associated TCRs and HLA-C alleles showing the fewest. CMV serostatus was the only immune exposure information available for the cohort. The classifier was reported to diagnose cytomegalovirus status with high specificity and sensitivity in both the original cohort and the validation cohort. Because some donors lacked HLA typing at each locus, the association tests relied only on the typed subset. Most CMV-associated TCR beta chains appeared to be HLA-restricted in a later analysis, and the HLA associations seemed to be driven largely by CMV exposure. An association between a missense DCLRE1C variant and V-gene and J-gene trimming of TCR beta chains was found in a later genetic analysis and replicated in an independent cohort. Because the 87-base-pair reads could not distinguish some IMGT-functional V segments, including TRBV6-2 and TRBV6-3, those segments were excluded. Some 15 rarely observed V segments, including chromosome 9 orphons, were excluded from the earlier analysis of several hundred of the donors because counts were too low. Linkage disequilibrium might explain the correlated functional status among segregating V segments, but an unknown experimental factor could not be excluded. According to a later genetic analysis, donors in an Asian-associated ancestry cluster had fewer N-insertions in productive TCRs than the roughly 660-donor mean. In vitro tests confirmed that a few of the cytomegalovirus-associated TCR beta chains recognize cytomegalovirus antigens. A further reported finding was that TCR beta sequences accurately predicted the HLA-A and HLA-B alleles for most subjects in the first cohort. Strong co-occurrence of HLA alleles, especially DR and DQ, made assigning TCR associations to individual alleles difficult. Specific HLA alleles were associated with about 17,000 TCR beta sequences at a false discovery rate of 0.05 in a later analysis. A total of 150 to 200 TCR beta chains were listed by the study as associated with cytomegalovirus. Compared with equally common non-associated chains, HLA-associated TCR beta chains in a later analysis were more clonally expanded and had lower generation probabilities. In this cohort, only TCR beta chains were sequenced, and detectable features were limited by the absence of alpha or paired-chain data. In a later analysis, several top co-occurrence clusters were reported to appear linked to parvovirus B19, influenza, CMV and Epstein-Barr virus. While some public TCRs were present in many individuals, most TCR sequences turned up only very rarely across donors.

Receptor amplification or capture employed the immunoSEQ multiplex PCR assay. For the multiplex PCR, a mixture combining 60 forward primers for TCR Vbeta segments and 13 reverse primers for TCR Jbeta segments was used. A multiplex PCR assay on genomic DNA amplified the CDR3 region of rearranged TCR beta genes. The Illumina HiSeq System was used to sequence the amplified TCR beta libraries as 87-base-pair reads. Regarding the original processing steps: A later analysis counted about 80 million unique TCR beta chains across the 550 to 750 repertoires, and roughly 10 million of these chains were shared by at least two donors. To remove PCR and sequencing errors, raw reads were error-corrected and collapsed into unique sequences using a nearest-neighbor algorithm that merged closely related sequences. V, D and J gene segments were assigned by aligning CDR3 sequences to IMGT reference sequences. For a sequence to be retained, at least a six-nucleotide match to both a V gene segment and a J gene segment was required. A rearrangement counted as productive if the CDR3 had no stop codons and remained in frame with V and J, and every other rearrangement counted as non-productive. Following IMGT convention, CDR3 was defined as the stretch from the second conserved V-encoded cysteine to the conserved J-encoded phenylalanine. The earlier analysis of fewer than 750 of the donors excluded sequences that lacked an unambiguous match to a single V gene segment. In an earlier analysis of a few hundred of the donors, a V segment was called functional when productive rearrangements were above 56.7%, and segregating when the standard deviation between donors exceeded 5%. To diagnose cytomegalovirus status from the catalog of TCR beta chain sequences, a statistical classification framework was built. In a later analysis, V and J genes were assigned by comparing TCR nucleotide sequences against IMGT/GENE-DB human TR gene sequences. A later analysis assigned CDR3 sequences and most-parsimonious VDJ recombination scenarios with the TCRdist pipeline. A later analysis defined each TCR beta chain by its CDR3 amino acid sequence plus V-gene family, and excluded reads lacking a unique V-gene family. In a later analysis, fewer than 650 highly shared, low-generation-probability nucleotide sequences were removed to address suspected cross-contamination and a sequencing artifact. In a later analysis, a clonal expansion index was calculated for each public chain from normalized within-repertoire ranks of inferred template counts. In a later analysis, generation probabilities were computed with a VDJ recombination model fitted to out-of-frame rearrangements, and the resulting probabilities were checked against IGoR. In a later analysis, TCR-TCR, TCR-HLA and TCR-CMV co-occurrence was scored with hypergeometric tests, and a repertoire-size bias correction was applied to TCR pairs. False discovery rates were estimated in a later analysis by permuting HLA or CMV assignments 20 times. A later analysis grouped co-occurring TCRs with DBSCAN, adding TCRdist sequence similarity when clustering within HLA-allele-positive subsets. For co-occurrence clustering, repertoires with fewer than 30,000 or more than 120,000 public chains were excluded, along with a handful of repertoires with anomalous nucleotide sharing. TCRdb re-hosts the immuneACCESS table, in-frame sequences only. Its copies lack some clones; in the studies checked, an unresolved V gene accounts for under half of them, and the cause for the rest is not known. That table is the source of V, J and clone size, and D and trimming were worked out from the DNA. The sample includes roughly 170,000 clones, with 80% to 90% observed a single time. Jointly, the top ten make up roughly 1.2% of the sample.

Trimming at the junction amounts to 6 bases on V and 10 bases on J, and the germline ends lie 15 bases apart. CDR1 and CDR2, looked up from the germline V gene, are ENHRY and SYGVKD. There are 12 amino acids in the CDR3, from cysteine to phenylalanine inclusive. CDR3 DNA is the only sequence kept; it has 36 bases, read in frame from the first base. Concerning this clone: The specificity of this receptor is unknown. No quality values exist for individual bases; no much larger clone is one base distant.

The cohort was made up of several hundred healthy bone marrow donors. Cohort members were all nominally healthy when sampled, although unrecorded immune exposures were likely present. The donor tested CMV seropositive, placing the donor among the 289 seropositive members of the cohort. Every donor gave a peripheral blood sample, and the peripheral blood mononuclear cells from that sample were used for TCR beta sequencing. Genomic DNA extraction from the blood cell samples was performed with the Qiagen DNeasy Blood Extraction Kit. The rearrangement joined TRBV10-3 to TRBJ1-2; no D gene is confidently identified. The specimen sequenced was PBMCs. The sequence derives from a girl aged 2-10 years in good health and CMV-seropositive. The bases read TGTGCCATCAGCACGGTTACCGGGGACTACACCTTC. This codes for CAISTVTGDYTF.